This T cell receptor beta chain was sequenced in a study of beta chain features in type 1 diabetes. The CDR3 consists of 15 residues. Germline lookup yields CDR1 LGHNA and CDR2 YNFKEQ. The J segment lost 2 bases and the V segment lost 2 bases, leaving 3 bases of the junction unmatched. On this clone: Its cognate antigen is unknown.

Expressed TCRB transcripts were sequenced because the entire RNA isolate underwent reverse transcription. Clones were sequenced by immunoSEQ multiplex PCR, and TCRdb holds only the in-frame ones, with some missing. The sample holds roughly 170,000 clones, less than 15% seen once. Broader study findings: Relative to healthy donors, patients appeared to have naive, central memory and Treg TCRB repertoires that were more similar.

The sequence came from a woman under 30 in good health. Sequenced: central memory CD4+ T cells from blood. The V and J genes are TRBV4-2 and TRBJ1-2; 9 positions match TRBD1. This chain's CDR3 is CASSQPGQGNYGYTF. The CDR3 DNA reads as TGTGCCAGCAGCCAACCGGGACAGGGCAACTATGGCTACACCTTC.